The next 21 T cell receptor beta chains were all read from a single sample in a study of blood T cell repertoires in COVID-19. Assay: immunoSEQ multiplex PCR; the TCRdb copy retains only in-frame clones and omits some. The table records 300,000 or so clones, around nine tenths of them present only once. Sequenced input: peripheral blood. The receptors here all came from a man aged 70-80 years with acute or convalescent COVID-19.

This clone was seen once. The CDR3 nucleotides are TGCGCCAGCAGGCGTCTACTGAACACCGGGGAGCTGTTTTTT. It specifies CASRRLLNTGELFF. V gene TRBV10-2 combines with J gene TRBJ2-2; D is uncertain. The germline V gene encodes CDR1 WSHSY and CDR2 SAAADI. Trimming took 6 bases from V and 1 from J, leaving 9 bases between them. The CDR3 is made up of 14 amino acids.

This chain links TRBV7-2 with TRBJ1-4; weak D call: TRBD1 (6 bases). V shed 2 bases and J shed 8 bases, with 12 bases lying between them. The CDR3 has 14 amino acids. CDR1 SGHTA and CDR2 FQGNSA come from the germline V gene. The CDR3 spells CASSLHRVGEKLFF. For the CDR3, the DNA is TGTGCCAGCAGCTTACACAGGGTTGGCGAAAAACTGTTTTTT.

This chain links TRBV30 with TRBJ2-7; D is possibly TRBD1 (5 bases). V was shortened by 2 bases and J by 0 bases, with 17 bases between the two germline ends. CDR3 length equals 16 residues. From germline, CDR1 is GTSNPN and CDR2 SVGIG (reference sequence). CDR3 nucleotide sequence: TGTGCCTGGAGTTCAGTATTTAGGGGAAGCTCCTACGAGCAGTACTTC. The encoded protein is CAWSSVFRGSSYEQYF.

The chain is built from TRBV19 and TRBJ2-1; 12 positions agree with TRBD2. Trimming at V came to 5 bases and at J to 6 bases, leaving 17 bases not matched to a gene. Germline V gene sequence: CDR1 LNHDA, CDR2 SQIVND (reference sequence). The CDR3 covers 19 residues. CDR3 loop: CASSGPSGRATSRSNEQFF. DNA for the CDR3: TGTGCCAGTAGTGGACCTAGCGGGAGGGCGACTTCTAGGTCCAATGAGCAGTTCTTC.

This clone has only one observation. The CDR3 coding sequence is TGCGCCAGCAGCGCGATTACACAGGGGCTACACACTGAAGCTTTCTTT. It specifies CASSAITQGLHTEAFF. The J gene is TRBJ1-1, the V gene TRBV5-1; 7 bases align to TRBD1. Germline-derived CDR1 and CDR2 are SGHRS and YFSETQ. J gave up 3 bases and V 4 bases, and 12 bases lay outside the gene matches. This CDR3 contains 16 residues.

The V call is TRBV11-2, the J call TRBJ2-6, with D hard to call. CDR3 size: 15 residues. The germline V and J ends were trimmed by 1 base and 0 bases, with 4 bases remaining between them. Germline V gene data show CDR1 as SGHAT and CDR2 as FQNNGV. The CDR3 sequence: CASSLGLSGANVLTF. DNA for the CDR3: TGTGCCAGCAGCTTAGGTCTCTCTGGGGCCAACGTCCTGACTTTC.

The chain uses TRBV3-1 (or the pseudogene TRBV3-2) and TRBJ2-5; 8 bases line up with TRBD2. The V and J ends lost 4 bases and 2 bases, in that order; junction bases with no gene match: 15. The CDR3 runs 18 residues. Germline CDR1 is LGHDT and CDR2 is YNNKEL (reference sequence). CDR3 loop: CASSPPPLKAGVQETQYF. The DNA of the CDR3 is TGTGCCAGCAGCCCCCCCCCTCTAAAAGCGGGAGTACAAGAGACCCAGTACTTC.

This chain joins TRBV7-2 and TRBJ2-2; D is undetermined. In germline, CDR1 is SGHTA, CDR2 FQGNSA. This CDR3 is 15 amino acids long. V lost 0 bases to trimming and J lost 3 bases, with 8 bases between them. Written as DNA, the CDR3 is TGTGCCAGCAGCTTAGCGCCGACTTACACCGGGGAGCTGTTTTTT. Its translation: CASSLAPTYTGELFF.

The chain is built from TRBV27 and TRBJ1-6, with 8 bases aligning to TRBD1. The length of the CDR3 is 19 residues. The germline V gene has CDR1 MNHEY and CDR2 SMNVEV (reference sequence). With V trimmed by 5 bases and J by 0 bases, 12 bases remained unmatched. The DNA for the CDR3 is TGTGCCAGCAGTCCGGGGTGGGGACAGGCGACCTCCTATAATTCACCCCTCCACTTT. The encoded protein is CASSPGWGQATSYNSPLHF.

The chain uses TRBV9 and TRBJ2-7; 10 bases align to TRBD1. CDR1 and CDR2 (germline): SGDLS, YYNGEE. The CDR3 spans 15 residues. Unmatched junction bases numbered 9, after V lost 4 bases and J lost 5 bases. DNA for the CDR3: TGTGCCAGCAGCCTAACCGGGACAGGGGACCACGAGCAGTACTTC. It encodes CASSLTGTGDHEQYF.

V is TRBV5-6 and J is TRBJ1-1; no firm D call. Looked up from germline, CDR1 is SGHDT and CDR2 is YYEEEE. V was shortened by 1 base and J by 0 bases, with 16 bases between the two germline ends. The CDR3 covers 17 residues. The CDR3 DNA is TGTGCCAGCAGCTTGTTATCTAGAAATCAAGTGAACACTGAAGCTTTCTTT. This translates into CASSLLSRNQVNTEAFF.

The chain couples TRBV4-3 to TRBJ2-6; 8 bases match TRBD1. J gave up 1 base and V 1 base, and 12 bases lay outside the gene matches. The CDR3 totals 20 residues. CDR1 is LGHNA, CDR2 YSLEER, per germline. The CDR3 DNA is TGCGCCAGCAGCCAAGTCAGGGGGCGCTTGAAGGGTTCTGGGGCCAACGTCCTGACTTTC. Protein: CASSQVRGRLKGSGANVLTF.

This clone is a singleton in its sample. This chain joins TRBV4-3 and TRBJ1-2; 7 bases map to TRBD1. CDR3 length: 13 amino acids. Germline V gives CDR1 LGHNA, CDR2 YSLEER. Trimming removed 5 bases from V and 6 bases from J; junction bases left unmatched: 6. DNA for the CDR3: TGCGCCAGCAGCGACGACAGGGTGAATGGCTACACCTTC. Translating it yields CASSDDRVNGYTF.

V usage is TRBV6-5 and J usage is TRBJ2-3; tentatively, D is TRBD1 (6 bases). This CDR3 has 15 residues. The V end lost 7 bases, the J end lost 0 bases, and 14 bases lay between the germline ends. CDR1 and CDR2 from the germline V gene are MNHEY and SVGAGI. The CDR3 region has the DNA TGTGCCAGCACCCCACAGGGTTATAGCACAGATACGCAGTATTTT. This sequence encodes CASTPQGYSTDTQYF.

This sequence joins TRBV27 and TRBJ2-5; a possible D gene is TRBD2 (6 bases). Germline V gene data show CDR1 as MNHEY and CDR2 as SMNVEV (reference sequence). Trimming shortened V by 6 bases and J by 5 bases, and 16 bases separated the two germline ends. This CDR3 comprises 14 residues. CDR3 residues: CASRAAGSAETQYF. The CDR3 nucleotides read TGTGCCAGCAGGGCTGCGGGGAGCGCTGAGACCCAGTACTTC.

J is TRBJ2-7 and V is TRBV18, with D possibly TRBD1 on 6 matching bases. V dropped 3 bases and J dropped 0 bases, with 12 bases sitting between them. Germline V gene sequence: CDR1 KGHSH, CDR2 LQKENI. The CDR3 runs to 15 residues. The CDR3 spells CASSPLGGSSYEQYF. In DNA form, the CDR3 reads TGTGCCAGCTCACCTTTAGGGGGTAGCTCCTACGAGCAGTACTTC.

The chain combines TRBV2 with TRBJ2-7; 9 nucleotides agree with TRBD2. The CDR3 spans 13 residues. Germline CDR1 SNHLY, CDR2 FYNNEI. Trimming removed 9 bases from V and 4 bases from J; junction bases left unmatched: 7. The CDR3 spells CASSKREEYEQYF. The CDR3 DNA reads TGTGCCAGTTCCAAGCGGGAGGAGTACGAGCAGTACTTC.

This sequence joins TRBV9 and TRBJ1-6; 8 bases fit TRBD1. Germline CDR1 and CDR2: SGDLS and YYNGEE. This CDR3 spans 14 amino acids. V lost 3 bases to trimming and J lost 14 bases; unmatched junction nucleotides: 10. CDR3 in amino acids: CASSAGQGRVTLHF. CDR3 sequence (DNA): TGTGCCAGCAGCGCCGGACAGGGAAGGGTAACCCTCCACTTT.

The V gene is TRBV5-1, the J gene TRBJ2-2; D ambiguous. CDR1 is SGHRS and CDR2 is YFSETQ in the germline V gene. The CDR3 sequence is 19 residues long. V lost 0 bases and J 5 bases, leaving 23 bases between the germline ends. The CDR3 spells CASSLGVMWAAHGTGELFF. The CDR3 nucleotides read TGCGCCAGCAGCTTGGGGGTAATGTGGGCAGCCCATGGAACCGGGGAGCTGTTTTTT.

The chain recombines TRBV18 with TRBJ2-6; D is unresolved. Trimming stripped 3 bases from V and 0 bases from J, with 9 bases between. The CDR3 extends over 16 amino acids. Germline loops: CDR1 KGHSH, CDR2 LQKENI. CDR3 region: CASSPTFYSGANVLTF. As DNA, the CDR3 is TGTGCCAGCTCACCGACTTTTTACTCTGGGGCCAACGTCCTGACTTTC.

The rearrangement joins TRBV7-9 to TRBJ1-1, with D possibly being TRBD1 (6 bases). V lost 10 bases to trimming and J lost 6 bases, with 18 bases between them. Per the germline V gene, CDR1 is SEHNR and CDR2 is FQNEAQ (reference sequence). The CDR3 is made up of 13 amino acids. The CDR3 region is CATALQGTAEAFF. CDR3 bases: TGTGCCACCGCCCTTCAGGGGACCGCTGAAGCTTTCTTT. Combining the CDR3 with reference TRBV7-9 and TRBJ1-1 gives the whole variable domain DTGVSQNPRHKITKRGQNVTFRCDPISEHNRLYWYRQTLGQGPEFLTYFQNEAQLEKSRLLSDRFSAERPKGSFSTLEIQRTEQGDSAMYLCATALQGTAEAFFGQGTRLTVV.